This T cell receptor beta chain appears in the sequencing data of a study of cytomegalovirus exposure and HLA in healthy donors. Regarding the study as a whole: While the bulk of TCR sequences proved rare, some public TCRs turned up in many donors. Cytomegalovirus association was assigned to approximately 160 TCR beta chains. A few chains tied to CMV proved CMV antigen-specific in vitro.

This clone was seen just once. Its target is not known. Looked up from germline, CDR1 is SGHTA and CDR2 is FQGNSA. The CDR3 is 15 amino acids. V lost 5 bases, J lost 1 base, and 5 bases stayed unmatched. Generated by immunoSEQ multiplex PCR, the TCRdb table keeps only in-frame clones and is missing some. The data show approximately 80,000 clones, roughly 93% seen once. The sample taken for sequencing was PBMCs. The receptor comes from a young woman in good health and CMV-seronegative. The chain couples TRBV7-2 to TRBJ2-3; TRBD1 matches 8 bases. The CDR3, as DNA: TGTGCCAGCAGCACCCAGACAGGGGGCACAGATACGCAGTATTTT. Encoded protein: CASSTQTGGTDTQYF.